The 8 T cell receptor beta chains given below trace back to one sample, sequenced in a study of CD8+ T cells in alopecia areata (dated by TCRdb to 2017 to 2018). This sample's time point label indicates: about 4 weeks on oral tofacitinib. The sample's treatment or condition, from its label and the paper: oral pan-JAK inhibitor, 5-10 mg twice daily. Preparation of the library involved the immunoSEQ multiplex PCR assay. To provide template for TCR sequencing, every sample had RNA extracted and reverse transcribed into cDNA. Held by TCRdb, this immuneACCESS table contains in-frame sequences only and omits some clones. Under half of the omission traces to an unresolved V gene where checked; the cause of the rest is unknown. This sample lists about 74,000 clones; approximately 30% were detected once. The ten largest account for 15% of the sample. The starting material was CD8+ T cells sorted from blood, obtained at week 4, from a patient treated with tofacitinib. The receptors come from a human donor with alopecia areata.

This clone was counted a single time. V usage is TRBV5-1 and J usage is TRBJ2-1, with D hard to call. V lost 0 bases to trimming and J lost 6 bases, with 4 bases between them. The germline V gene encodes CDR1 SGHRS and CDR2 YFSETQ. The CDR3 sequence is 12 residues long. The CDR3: CASSLGSNEQFF. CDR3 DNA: TGCGCCAGCAGCTTGGGAAGCAATGAGCAGTTCTTC.

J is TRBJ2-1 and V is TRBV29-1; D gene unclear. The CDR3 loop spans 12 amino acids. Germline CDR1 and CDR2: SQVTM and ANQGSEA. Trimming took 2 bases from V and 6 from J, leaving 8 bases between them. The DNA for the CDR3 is TGCAGCGTTGAATTCGGATCCAATGAGCAGTTCTTC. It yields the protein CSVEFGSNEQFF.

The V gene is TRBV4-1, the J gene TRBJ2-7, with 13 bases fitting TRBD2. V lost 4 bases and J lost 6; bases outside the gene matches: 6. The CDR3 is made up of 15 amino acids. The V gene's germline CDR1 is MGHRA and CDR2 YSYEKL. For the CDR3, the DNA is TGCGCCAGCAGCCGCGGACTAGCGGGAGAGTCCGAGCAGTACTTC. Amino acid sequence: CASSRGLAGESEQYF.

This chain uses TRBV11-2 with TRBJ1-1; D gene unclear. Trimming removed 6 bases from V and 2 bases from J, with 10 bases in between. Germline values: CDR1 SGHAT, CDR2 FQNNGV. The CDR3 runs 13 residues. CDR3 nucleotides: TGTGCCAGCAGGAGGATTCATAACACTGAAGCTTTCTTT. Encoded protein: CASRRIHNTEAFF.

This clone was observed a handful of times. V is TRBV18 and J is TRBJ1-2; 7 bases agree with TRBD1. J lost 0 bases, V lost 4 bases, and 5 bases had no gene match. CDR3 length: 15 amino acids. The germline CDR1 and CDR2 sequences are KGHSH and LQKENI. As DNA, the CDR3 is TGTGCCAGCTCACTACCGGGACAGTCTAACTATGGCTACACCTTC. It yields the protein CASSLPGQSNYGYTF.

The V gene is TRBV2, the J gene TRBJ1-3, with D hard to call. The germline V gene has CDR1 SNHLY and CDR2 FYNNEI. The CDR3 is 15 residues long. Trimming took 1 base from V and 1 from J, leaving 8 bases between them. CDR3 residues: CASSEGHPSGNTIYF. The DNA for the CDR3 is TGTGCCAGCAGTGAAGGGCATCCTTCTGGAAACACCATATATTTT.

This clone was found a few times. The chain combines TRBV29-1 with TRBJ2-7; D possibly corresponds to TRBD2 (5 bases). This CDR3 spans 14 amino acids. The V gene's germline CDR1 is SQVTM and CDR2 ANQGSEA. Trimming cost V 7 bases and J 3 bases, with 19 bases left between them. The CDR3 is CSAVRRDSSYEQYF. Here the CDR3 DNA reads TGCAGCGCTGTTCGTCGGGATTCTAGCTACGAGCAGTACTTC.

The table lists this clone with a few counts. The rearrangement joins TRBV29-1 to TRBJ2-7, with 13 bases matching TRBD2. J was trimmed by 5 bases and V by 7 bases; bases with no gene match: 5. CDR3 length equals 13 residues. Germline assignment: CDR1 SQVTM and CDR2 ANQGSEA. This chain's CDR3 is CSAGLAGAHEQYF. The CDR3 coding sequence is TGCAGCGCAGGACTAGCGGGAGCCCACGAGCAGTACTTC.